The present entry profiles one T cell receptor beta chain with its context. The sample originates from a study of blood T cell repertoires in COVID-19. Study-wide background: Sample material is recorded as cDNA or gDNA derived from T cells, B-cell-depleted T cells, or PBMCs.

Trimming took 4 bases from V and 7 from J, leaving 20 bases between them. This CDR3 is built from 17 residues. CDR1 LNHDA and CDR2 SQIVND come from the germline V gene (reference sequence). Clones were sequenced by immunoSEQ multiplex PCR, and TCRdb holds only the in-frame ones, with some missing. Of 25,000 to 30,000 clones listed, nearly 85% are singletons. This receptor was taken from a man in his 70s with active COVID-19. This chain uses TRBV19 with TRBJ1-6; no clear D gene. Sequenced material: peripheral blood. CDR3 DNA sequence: TGTGCCAGTAGTACTAGGTCCGCCTCGGCGGGCAATTCACCCCTCCACTTT. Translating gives CASSTRSASAGNSPLHF.